The clone carrying this TCR beta chain was recorded only once. These data originate in a study of blood T cell repertoires in COVID-19. Study in general: Donors in the United States, Italy and Spain gave samples during acute or convalescent COVID-19. Sources were T cells, B-cell-depleted T cells, or PBMCs; the material itself was cDNA or gDNA.

Germline lookup yields CDR1 LNHDA and CDR2 SQIVND (reference sequence). V dropped 9 bases and J dropped 0 bases, with 6 bases sitting between them. The CDR3 sequence is 12 residues long. Method: immunoSEQ multiplex PCR; TCRdb's copy keeps in-frame clones and lacks some. Of roughly 500,000 clones listed, 75% to 90% are singletons. Input material: peripheral blood. This chain joins TRBV19 and TRBJ2-1; weak D call: TRBD2 (6 bases). This sequence was found in a human donor in a cohort sampled during active COVID-19. CDR3 coding DNA: TGTGCCAGCGGGAGCTCCTACAATGAGCAGTTCTTC. Encoded protein: CASGSSYNEQFF.